This T cell receptor beta chain was identified in a study of graft-versus-host responses after intestinal transplantation. General observations from the study: GvH clones surfaced in recipient marrow, some emerging earlier in ileum or blood.

Per germline, CDR1 SGHTA and CDR2 FQGTGA. The V end was cut by 4 bases, the J end by 4 bases, with 5 bases between. The CDR3 extends over 13 amino acids. A word on this clone: The target antigen is unknown.

TCRdb's copy holds only in-frame clones and misses some; the assay was immunoSEQ multiplex PCR. The sample lists roughly 99,000 clones, about 84% occurring once. Sequencing used PBMCs, obtained 255 days after intestinal transplant. V usage is TRBV7-3 and J usage is TRBJ2-6, with D unresolved. This TCR came from a human patient who received an intestinal transplant, so some T cells may come from the graft donor. CDR3 in amino acids: CASSWPGANVLTF. The CDR3, as DNA: TGTGCCAGCAGCTGGCCCGGGGCCAACGTCCTGACTTTC.